Sequencing of this TCR beta chain was carried out in a study of blood T cell repertoires in COVID-19 (dated by TCRdb to the early 2020s). As for the study more broadly: The collaborator samples originated in the United States, Italy and Spain and spanned the acute and convalescent phases of COVID-19. The prospective study material was composed of cDNA or gDNA derived from T cells, B-cell-depleted T cells, or PBMCs. Subjects who had been exposed to COVID-19, were actively infected with it, or had recovered from it provided the deeply sampled blood TCRbeta repertoires that made up the dataset. The repertoires were released in a freely available public database intended as a resource for research on the immune response to SARS-CoV-2. The samples were drawn from the first 160 participants of the ongoing ImmuneRACE study and from 1,254 subjects provided by 6 global collaborators. Sample metadata almost always included a de-identified subject ID, COVID-19 status, age in years and sex. Where available, HLA class I and class II types were obtained from metadata supplied by the sample provider rather than from assay-based typing. What the work shows at the level of the full study, not this receptor alone: How much clinical and demographic metadata was included differed by source and by participant, and the metadata was provided uncurated.

TCRbeta CDR3 regions were amplified from genomic DNA by means of the immunoSEQ Assay, a bias-controlled multiplex PCR. As for the original processing: Within the assay, amplification of reference gene primers was used to estimate how many nucleated cells each sample contained. Sequence reads were collapsed and filtered to measure the absolute abundance of every unique TCRbeta CDR3 rearrangement. Productive Simpson clonality was computed per sample as the square root of Simpson's diversity index over productive rearrangements. TCRdb took this table from immuneACCESS and kept in-frame rearrangements with V and J called. Such tables lack part of the clones; where checked against another copy, unresolved V genes explain under half of the gap, and the rest is unexplained. V and J calls and clone size are as listed in that table; D and trimming were resolved from the DNA. The sample records about 140,000 clones, 75% to 90% of which are singletons. In total, the top ten clones hold 10% to 12% of the sample.

As regards this clone: Its antigen target is currently unknown. The record has no base qualities; no much larger clone is one base away.

Enrolling through a virtual design, the prospective study's participants ranged in age from roughly 18 to 90 years and lived across approximately 25 United States geographic areas. In the prospective study, participants were assigned to cohorts based on the clinical history participants reported in a screening survey and a study questionnaire. For ImmuneRACE Cohort 3, a participant was defined as recovered based on two consecutive negative NP/OP PCR tests, clearance by a healthcare professional, or resolution of symptoms. In the prospective study, whole blood, serum and a nasopharyngeal or oropharyngeal swab were collected from each participant by mobile phlebotomists. Over a roughly two-month period, participants in the prospective study had the option of providing additional blood draws and questionnaires. Prospective study blood samples were shipped either frozen or at room temperature before DNA extraction.

The sample was PBMCs or T cells enriched from blood (not recorded which). The sequence was collected from a man aged 55 to 70 who had recovered from COVID-19.

The CDR3 protein is CASSFGVLAGSTDTQYF. The nucleotide sequence is TGTGCCAGCAGCTTTGGGGTCCTAGCGGGAAGCACAGATACGCAGTATTTT. Rearrangement joined TRBV7-9 to TRBJ2-3; a stretch of 9 junction bases matches TRBD2. V lost 3 bases and J lost 0 bases, and the count of bases not matched to a germline gene is 7. Taken from cysteine to phenylalanine, the CDR3 has 17 residues. Of all the DNA, just the CDR3 is kept, 51 bases in frame from base 1. Per the germline V gene (reference sequence), SEHNR is the CDR1 and FQNEAQ is the CDR2. The full variable domain, completed from the reference TRBV7-9 and TRBJ2-3 proteins outside the CDR3, reads DTGVSQNPRHKITKRGQNVTFRCDPISEHNRLYWYRQTLGQGPEFLTYFQNEAQLEKSRLLSDRFSAERPKGSFSTLEIQRTEQGDSAMYLCASSFGVLAGSTDTQYFGPGTRLTVL.